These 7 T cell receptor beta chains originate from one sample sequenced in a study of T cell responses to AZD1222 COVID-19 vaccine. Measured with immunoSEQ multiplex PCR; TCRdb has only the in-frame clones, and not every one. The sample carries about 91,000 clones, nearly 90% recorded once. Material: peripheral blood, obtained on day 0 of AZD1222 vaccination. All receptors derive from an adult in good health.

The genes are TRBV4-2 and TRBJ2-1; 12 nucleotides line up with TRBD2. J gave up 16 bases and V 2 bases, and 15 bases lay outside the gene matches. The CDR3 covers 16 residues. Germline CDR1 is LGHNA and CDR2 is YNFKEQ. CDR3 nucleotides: TGTGCCAGCAGCCAAAGTGTGGGCCTAGCGGGGGGGTTGGGCTTCTTC. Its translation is CASSQSVGLAGGLGFF.

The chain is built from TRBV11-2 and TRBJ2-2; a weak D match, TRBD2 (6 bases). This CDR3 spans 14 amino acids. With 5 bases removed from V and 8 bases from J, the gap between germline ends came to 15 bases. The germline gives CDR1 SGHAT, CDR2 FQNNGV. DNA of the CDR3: TGTGCCAGCAGCCCCCAGTGGGAGGCGGGGGAGCTGTTTTTT. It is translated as CASSPQWEAGELFF.

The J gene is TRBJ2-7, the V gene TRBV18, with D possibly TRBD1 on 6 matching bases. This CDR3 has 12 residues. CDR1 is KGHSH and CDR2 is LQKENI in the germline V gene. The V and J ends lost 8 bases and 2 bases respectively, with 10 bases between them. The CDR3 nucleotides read TGTGCCAGCCGGGACACCCCCTACGAGCAGTACTTC. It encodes CASRDTPYEQYF.

CDR3 sequence reads: CASSSREGLNEKLFF. The DNA of the CDR3 is TGTGCCAGCAGCTCCCGGGAAGGGTTGAATGAAAAACTGTTTTTT. The V gene is TRBV9, the J gene TRBJ1-4; D is uncertain. V lost 4 bases to trimming and J lost 5 bases, with 15 bases between them. This CDR3 comprises 15 residues. Germline lookup yields CDR1 SGDLS and CDR2 YYNGEE.

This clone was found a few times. CDR3 residues: CASSGTYEQYF. CDR3 DNA sequence: TGTGCCAGCAGTGGGACCTACGAGCAGTACTTC. The chain recombines TRBV28 with TRBJ2-7; D ambiguous. CDR1 MDHEN and CDR2 SYDVKM come from the germline V gene. CDR3 length equals 11 residues. The V gene lost 5 bases and the J gene lost 2 bases, with 4 bases spanning the gap.

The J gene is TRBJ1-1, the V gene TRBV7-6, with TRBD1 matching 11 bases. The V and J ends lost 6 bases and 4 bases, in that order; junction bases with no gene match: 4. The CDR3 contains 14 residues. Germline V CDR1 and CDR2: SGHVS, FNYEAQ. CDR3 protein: CASRRTGGVTEAFF. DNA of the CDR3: TGTGCCAGCAGGAGGACAGGGGGCGTCACTGAAGCTTTCTTT.

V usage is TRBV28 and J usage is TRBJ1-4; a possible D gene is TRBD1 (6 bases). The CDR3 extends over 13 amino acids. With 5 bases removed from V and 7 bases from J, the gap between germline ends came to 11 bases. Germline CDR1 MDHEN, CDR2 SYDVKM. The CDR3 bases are TGTGCCAGCAGTCCCGGAGGGGGTGAAAAACTGTTTTTT. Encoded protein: CASSPGGGEKLFF.